The TCR beta chain described here comes from a study of technical replicates of blood from four donors. Here immunoSEQ multiplex PCR was the method, and the copy in TCRdb shows in-frame clones only, minus some. The repertoire includes roughly 72,000 clones, around 95% of them detected once, and under 0.5% sits in the top ten. The sample was T cells isolated from PBMCs. The receptor's source is a human donor in good health.

The CDR3, as DNA: TGTGCCAGCAGCTTGCTATCAAGCTCCTACAATGAGCAGTTCTTC. Translated, it gives CASSLLSSSYNEQFF. The chain employs TRBV5-4 and TRBJ2-1; D unresolved. CDR3 size: 15 residues. The germline CDR1 and CDR2 sequences are SGHNT and YYREEE (reference sequence). Trimming pared 1 base from V and 0 bases from J, leaving 8 bases between.